These 6 T cell receptor beta chains were all obtained from the same sample, sequenced in a study of blood T cell repertoires in COVID-19. Using immunoSEQ multiplex PCR, the repertoire was profiled, and TCRdb retains in-frame clones only, with some absent. The table records about 99,000 clones, about 86% of them present only once. The sample comprised peripheral blood. These receptors all come from an older woman in a cohort sampled during active or convalescent COVID-19.

The chain employs TRBV2 and TRBJ2-5; maybe TRBD1 (6 bases). Trimming left V 3 bases short and J 2 bases short, with 13 bases between. This CDR3 has 15 residues. The germline V gene has CDR1 SNHLY and CDR2 FYNNEI. CDR3 sequence: CASSEVRGVQETQYF. The CDR3 DNA reads TGTGCCAGCAGTGAGGTCAGGGGAGTACAAGAGACCCAGTACTTC.

This clone was seen a few times. The chain combines TRBV5-4 with TRBJ2-7, with 11 positions matching TRBD2. The CDR3 contains 15 residues. The germline CDR1 and CDR2 sequences are SGHNT and YYREEE (reference sequence). Germline trimming cut 4 bases from V and 1 base from J; bases unmatched to any gene: 4. Here the CDR3 DNA reads TGTGCCAGCAGCCGAACTAGCGGGAGTTCCTACGAGCAGTACTTC. It yields the protein CASSRTSGSSYEQYF.

V is TRBV5-1 and J is TRBJ2-5, with TRBD2 matching over 7 bases. The CDR3 length is 15 residues. The trim removed 4 bases at V and 1 base at J, leaving 7 bases unmatched. CDR1 SGHRS and CDR2 YFSETQ come from the germline V gene. In DNA, the CDR3 is TGCGCCAGCAGCCGGGACGGGGGGACCCAAGAGACCCAGTACTTC. Translated: CASSRDGGTQETQYF.

This clone was picked up one time. The CDR3 DNA is TGTGCCAGCAAAACAGGAGACCAAAACATTCAGTACTTC. This translates into CASKTGDQNIQYF. The V and J genes are TRBV6-5 and TRBJ2-4, with D maybe TRBD1 (5 bases). V was shortened by 7 bases and J by 5 bases, with 12 bases between the two germline ends. This CDR3 has 13 amino acids. Germline CDR1 is MNHEY and CDR2 is SVGAGI.

CDR3 DNA sequence: TGTGCCAGCAGCCACTTGCTAGGACTAGGACACAATGAGCAGTTCTTC. Encoded protein: CASSHLLGLGHNEQFF. This chain joins TRBV14 and TRBJ2-1; 7 bases are a match to TRBD2. J lost 5 bases, V lost 3 bases, and 10 bases had no gene match. The CDR3 length is 16 residues. In germline, CDR1 is SGHDN, CDR2 FVKESK.

V and J are TRBV2 and TRBJ1-2; D might be TRBD1 (6 bases). Germline CDR1 SNHLY, CDR2 FYNNEI. The CDR3 extends over 12 amino acids. The V and J ends lost 5 bases and 4 bases respectively, with 8 bases between them. In DNA, the CDR3 is TGTGCCAGCAGTCCGGACAGCTATGGCTACACCTTC. Its translation: CASSPDSYGYTF.